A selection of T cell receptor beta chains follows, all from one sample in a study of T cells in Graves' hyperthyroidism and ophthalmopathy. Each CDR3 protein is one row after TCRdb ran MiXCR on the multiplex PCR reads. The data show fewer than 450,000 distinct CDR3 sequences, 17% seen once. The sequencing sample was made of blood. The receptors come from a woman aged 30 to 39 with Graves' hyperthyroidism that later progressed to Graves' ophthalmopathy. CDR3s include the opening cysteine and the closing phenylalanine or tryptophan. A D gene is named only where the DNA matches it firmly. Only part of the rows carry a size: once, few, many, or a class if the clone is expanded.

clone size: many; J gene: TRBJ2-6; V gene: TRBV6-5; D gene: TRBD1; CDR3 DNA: TGTGCCAGCAGTTCCCCCGGGACAGTTTCCTCTGGGGCCAACGTCCTGACTTTC; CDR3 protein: CASSSPGTVSSGANVLTF
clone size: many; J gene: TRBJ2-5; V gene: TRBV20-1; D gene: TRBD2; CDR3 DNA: TGCAGTGCTCGTGACCCGGGACTAGCAGAGACCCAGTACTTC; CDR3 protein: CSARDPGLAETQYF
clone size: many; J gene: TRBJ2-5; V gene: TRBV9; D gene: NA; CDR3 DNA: TGTGCCAGCAGCGTAGCGGGAGAGACCCAGTACTTC; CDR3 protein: CASSVAGETQYF
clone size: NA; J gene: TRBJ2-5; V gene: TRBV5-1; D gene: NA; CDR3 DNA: TGCGCCAGCAAGGTCTGGCAGCAAGAGACCCAGTACTTC; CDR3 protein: CASKVWQQETQYF
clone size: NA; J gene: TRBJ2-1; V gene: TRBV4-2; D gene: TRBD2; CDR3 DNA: TGTGCCAGCAGCCCAGTAGCCGGGACTAGTAACAATGAGCAGTTCTTC; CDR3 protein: CASSPVAGTSNNEQFF
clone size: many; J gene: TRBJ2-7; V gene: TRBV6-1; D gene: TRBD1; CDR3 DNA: TGTGCCAGCAGTAAGGACAGGGGTGCCTACGAGCAGTACTTC; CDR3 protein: CASSKDRGAYEQYF
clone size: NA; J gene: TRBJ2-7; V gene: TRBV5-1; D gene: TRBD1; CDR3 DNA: TGCGCCAGCAGCTGGACCGGGACAGACTTCTACGAGCAGTACTTC; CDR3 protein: CASSWTGTDFYEQYF
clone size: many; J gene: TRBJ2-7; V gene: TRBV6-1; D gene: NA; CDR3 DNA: TGTGCCAGCAGTGAAGGACCGCAACCCTCCTACGAGCAGTACTTC; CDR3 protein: CASSEGPQPSYEQYF
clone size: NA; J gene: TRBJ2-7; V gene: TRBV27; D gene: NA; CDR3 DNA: TGTGCCAGCAGTTTCCGACAGGCCTCCTACGAGCAGTACTTC; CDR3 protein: CASSFRQASYEQYF
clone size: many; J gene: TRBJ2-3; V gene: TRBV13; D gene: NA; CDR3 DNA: TGTGCCAGCAGCTTTCCACGAACCACCTTCACAGATACGCAGTATTTT; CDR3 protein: CASSFPRTTFTDTQYF